This record concerns one TCR beta chain sequence. It lacks a known antigen. The sample holds no much larger clone one base away, and base qualities are not on file. Using the deep immunoSEQ assay, TCR CDR3 regions were amplified from genomic DNA by multiplex PCR. Extracted genomic DNA from each cell subset was spread evenly across all wells of several immunoSEQ 96-well plates, with each plate serving as a replicate. For sorted subsets, 150 to 250 ng genomic DNA, equal to 25,000 to 35,000 T cell genomes, was loaded into each replicate PCR. The purified libraries were quantified using a Qubit 3.0 fluorometer, sized with a Bioanalyzer 2100, and then quantified again using the KAPA Library Quantification kit. Each immunoSEQ 96-well plate was sequenced on its own single-read 150-cycle Illumina NextSeq 550 flow cell. Regarding the original processing steps: Because the immunoSEQ output held only junctional sequences and lacked quality scores, the filtering could not match the filtering applied to full-length reads. Sequences were annotated with PyIR, a Python wrapper for IgBLAST v1.9, using IMGT germline references to assign V/J genes and CDR3. Reads with weak V/J assignments (E-value above 1e-6), missing CDR3, stop codons, out-of-frame junctions, or ambiguous translated residues were removed. V3J clonotypes were defined by identical inferred V gene, J gene, and CDR3 amino acid sequence. The percentage overlap between two repertoires was calculated by dividing the number of shared unique clonotypes by the size of the smaller repertoire. RTK rarefaction, the Chao1 estimator, and Recon v2.1 estimates of unobserved clonotypes were used to assess repertoire richness. OLGA was used to compute generation probabilities for all TCRbeta clonotypes that the gDNA method yielded from a few donors. TCRdb retrieved this table from immuneACCESS and kept in-frame rearrangements only. Not all clones are present; in checked studies, unresolved V genes account for under half, and no reason is known for the remainder. V, J and clone size derive from that table, while D and trimming were established from the DNA sequence. The sample records roughly 1.5 million clones, 95% to 99% of which are singletons. The ten most abundant clones make up 0.4% to 0.45% of the sample.

The sample is drawn from a study of shared clonotypes between healthy human individuals (dated by TCRdb to between 2020 and 2021). The study in broad terms: A few men and two women, aged 18 to 49 years, made up the cohort. For each donor, three plates each were used for CD4 naive and CD4 memory, two plates were used for CD8 naive, and one plate was used for CD8 memory. The study deeply sequenced blood TCR repertoires of roughly five healthy adults to estimate repertoire size and the extent of clonotype sharing between individuals. To increase sequencing depth and limit assay-specific biases, different laboratories used diverse techniques to prepare libraries and sequence TCR repertoires. Each donor's leukapheresis produced roughly between roughly 0.9 and 8.9 billion PBMCs.

Donors were healthy HIV-negative adults with no recently reported acute infections or vaccinations. Every donor was a Caucasian adult living in Nashville, Tennessee, USA. Magnetic negative selection was used to enrich CD4+ T cells, after which naive cells were positively selected on CD45RA and the negative fraction became the memory subset. Blood was collected by leukapheresis, and PBMCs were isolated by Ficoll-Histopaque density gradient centrifugation and then cryopreserved in liquid nitrogen vapor phase. Purity and quantity of every magnetically sorted T cell population were checked by analytical flow cytometry. Each sorted fraction had its genomic DNA isolated and then quantified by UV absorbance on a Nanodrop 2000c. The investigation overall reported the following: Rarefaction of sorted-subset datasets indicated incomplete sequencing despite the large sequencing depth. Only blood was sampled, and tissue TCR repertoires likely differ from those in blood. The small number of donors limited the genetic and exposure-history diversity represented. Naive subsets generally had larger estimated clonotype richness than memory subsets did. Higher generation probabilities were observed for clonotypes shared by all four sorted-subset donors than for non-shared clonotypes. Pairwise subsampling indicated that sequencing depth was expected to affect the degree of clonotype sharing among donors. When several donors were compared, the shared fraction of clonotypes was about 5% for naive CD4, around 3.6% for naive CD8, 2% to 2.5% for memory CD4, and 0.35% to 0.4% for memory CD8.

The sample consisted of naive CD4+ T cells sorted from blood. The cell subset or site label, read with the paper, signifies: CD45RA+ positively selected. The receptor was derived from a man aged 25 to 40 in good health.

DNA sequence: TGTGCCAGCAGTTTTTCAGGGGGCAGGGAGACCCAGTACTTC. Translation gives CASSFSGGRETQYF. The sequence joins TRBV27 to TRBJ2-5; 8 of the junction bases match TRBD1. The CDR3 measures 14 amino acids from cysteine to phenylalanine. Only CDR3 DNA is held: 42 bases, read in frame from base 1. Here V drops 3 bases and J drops 5 bases, and the junction holds 5 bases not matched to any gene. Via the germline V gene (reference sequence), CDR1 is MNHEY and CDR2 SMNVEV.